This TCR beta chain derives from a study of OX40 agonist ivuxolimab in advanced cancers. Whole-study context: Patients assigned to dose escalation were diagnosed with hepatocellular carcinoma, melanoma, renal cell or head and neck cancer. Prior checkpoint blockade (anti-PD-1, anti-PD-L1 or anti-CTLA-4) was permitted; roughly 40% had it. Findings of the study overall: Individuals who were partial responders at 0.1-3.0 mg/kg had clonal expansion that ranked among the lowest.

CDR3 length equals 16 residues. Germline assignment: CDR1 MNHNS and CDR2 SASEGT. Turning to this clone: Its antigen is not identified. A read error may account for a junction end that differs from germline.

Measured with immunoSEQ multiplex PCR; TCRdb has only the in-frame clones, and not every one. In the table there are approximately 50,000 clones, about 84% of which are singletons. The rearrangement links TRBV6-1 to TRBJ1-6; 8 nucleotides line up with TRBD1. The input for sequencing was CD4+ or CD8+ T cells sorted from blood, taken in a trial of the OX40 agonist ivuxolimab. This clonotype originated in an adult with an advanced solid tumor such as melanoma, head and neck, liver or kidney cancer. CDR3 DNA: TGTGCCATCAGTGAGTCGACCGGGACAGGAGTTTCACCCCTCCACTTT. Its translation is CAISESTGTGVSPLHF.